The 4 T cell receptor beta chains below all came from one sample that was sequenced in a study of blood T cells in healthy people across ages. Then a second PCR, running roughly 7 to 11 cycles, was carried out with a sample-barcoded 5' primer and a J-beta primer mix. TCRdb ran MiXCR on the 5' RACE reads and lists one entry per CDR3 protein. The data show over a million distinct CDR3 sequences, approximately 63% seen once. The sample consisted of blood. These receptors were collected from a man aged 18 to 30 in good health.

The table lists this clonotype with a few counts. The gene calls are TRBV29-1 and TRBJ2-3, with a possible D match to TRBD1 (5 bases). The germline V gene has CDR1 SQVTM and CDR2 ANQGSEA. V shed 7 bases and J shed 6 bases, with 14 bases lying between them. This CDR3 region has 12 residues. CDR3 bases: TGCAGCGCATTCCAGGGTGGCGATACGCAGTATTTT. Translation gives CSAFQGGDTQYF.

The rearrangement links TRBV6-5 to TRBJ2-7; the match to TRBD1 covers 7 bases. The DNA end is a closer match to TRBJ2-5, so the J assignment may be wrong. Germline CDR1 MNHEY, CDR2 SVGAGI. The CDR3 runs 14 residues. CDR3 residues: CASSRQGLMETQYF. Here the CDR3 DNA reads TGTGCCAGCTCAAGACAGGGTCTTATGGAGACCCAGTACTTC.

V usage is TRBV2 and J usage is TRBJ1-5; D remains ambiguous. This CDR3 has 13 residues. Trimming took 3 bases from V and 4 from J, leaving 7 bases between them. The germline V gene has CDR1 SNHLY and CDR2 FYNNEI. This CDR3 reads CASSDDWNQPQHF. CDR3 nucleotides: TGTGCCAGCAGTGACGACTGGAATCAGCCCCAGCATTTT.

The chain is built from TRBV5-1 and TRBJ2-6; no clear D. Trimming shortened V by 6 bases and J by 0 bases, and 13 bases separated the two germline ends. The CDR3 is made up of 16 amino acids. Per germline, CDR1 SGHRS and CDR2 YFSETQ. CDR3 loop: CASTLQANSGANVLTF. In DNA form, the CDR3 reads TGCGCCAGCACCTTACAAGCCAACTCTGGGGCCAACGTCCTGACTTTC. The full variable domain, rest sourced from reference TRBV5-1 and TRBJ2-6, is KAGVTQTPRYLIKTRGQQVTLSCSPISGHRSVSWYQQTPGQGLQFLFEYFSETQRNKGNFPGRFSGRQFSNSRSEMNVSTLELGDSALYLCASTLQANSGANVLTFGAGSRLTVL.